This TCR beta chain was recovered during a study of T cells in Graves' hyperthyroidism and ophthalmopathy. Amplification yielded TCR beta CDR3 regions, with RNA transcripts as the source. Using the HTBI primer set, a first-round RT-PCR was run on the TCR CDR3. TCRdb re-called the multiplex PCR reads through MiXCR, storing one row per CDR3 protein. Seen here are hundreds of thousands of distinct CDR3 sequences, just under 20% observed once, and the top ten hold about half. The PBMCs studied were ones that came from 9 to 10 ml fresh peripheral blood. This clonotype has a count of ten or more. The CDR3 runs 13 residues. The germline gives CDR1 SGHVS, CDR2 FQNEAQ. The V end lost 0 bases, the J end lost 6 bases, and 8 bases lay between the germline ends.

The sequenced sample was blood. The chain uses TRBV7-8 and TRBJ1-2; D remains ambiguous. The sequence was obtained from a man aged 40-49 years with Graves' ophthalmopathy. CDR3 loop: CASSLASHNGYTF. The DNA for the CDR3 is TGTGCCAGCAGCTTAGCCAGCCACAATGGCTACACCTTC.